These 25 T cell receptor beta chains were all obtained from the same sample, sequenced in a study of T-cell memory formation after mild COVID-19. Via MiXCR, TCRdb re-called the 5' RACE reads, giving one row per CDR3 protein. The sample yields 200,000 to 250,000 distinct CDR3 sequences, about 10% seen once. The sequencing sample was made of PBMCs or a T cell subset sorted from them (not recorded which). The receptors come from a young man who had mild COVID-19 (a few samples of this study predate the infection). Cell type and time point are not known.

This clonotype was picked up a small number of times. The chain links TRBV5-6 to TRBJ2-3; 9 nucleotides align to TRBD1. This CDR3 is 16 amino acids long. V gave up 4 bases and J gave up 4 bases; unmatched junction bases: 10. Germline CDR1 SGHDT, CDR2 YYEEEE. The CDR3 region is CASSPRVQGAADTQYF. In nucleotides, the CDR3 is TGTGCCAGCAGCCCAAGGGTACAGGGGGCTGCAGATACGCAGTATTTT.

This clonotype has just one count. A junction end diverges from the germline sequence, so it may reflect a read error. V usage is TRBV5-1 and J usage is TRBJ2-5; D gene unclear. Germline V gene data show CDR1 as SGHRS and CDR2 as YFSETQ. The CDR3 totals 13 residues. CDR3 amino acids: CARSLGSVETQYF. The CDR3 DNA reads as TGCGCCAGAAGCTTGGGCTCAGTGGAGACCCAGTACTTC.

This clonotype turned up a few times. The chain recombines TRBV7-2 with TRBJ2-1; D is perhaps TRBD1 or TRBD2 (5 bases each). The CDR3 is made up of 15 amino acids. V was shortened by 4 bases and J by 10 bases, with 20 bases between the two germline ends. CDR1 and CDR2 (germline): SGHTA, FQGNSA. The CDR3 region has the DNA TGTGCCAGCAGCTCCGTCGGGACCCAGGGCCGCGAGCAGTTCTTC. Its protein is CASSSVGTQGREQFF.

This clonotype has at least ten counts. This chain joins TRBV7-6 and TRBJ1-4; weak D call: TRBD1 (5 bases). The CDR3 loop spans 16 amino acids. The germline CDR1 and CDR2 sequences are SGHVS and FNYEAQ. Trimming took 5 bases from V and 0 from J, leaving 13 bases between them. This CDR3 reads CASSQGTVTTNEKLFF. The CDR3 nucleotides read TGTGCCAGCAGCCAGGGCACAGTCACAACTAATGAAAAACTGTTTTTT.

This clonotype was counted a few times. The CDR3 sequence is CASSLRVGSGRYNEQFF. The CDR3, as DNA: TGTGCCAGCAGCTTAAGGGTTGGATCGGGACGATACAATGAGCAGTTCTTC. The rearrangement links TRBV11-2 to TRBJ2-1; D may match TRBD1 or TRBD2 (5 bases each). Per germline, CDR1 SGHAT and CDR2 FQNNGV. Trimming shortened V by 2 bases and J by 4 bases, and 18 bases separated the two germline ends. The length of the CDR3 is 17 residues. The variable domain in full, with the rest retrieved from reference TRBV11-2 and TRBJ2-1, is EAGVAQSPRYKIIEKRQSVAFWCNPISGHATLYWYQQILGQGPKLLIQFQNNGVVDDSQLPKDRFSAERLKGVDSTLKIQPAKLEDSAVYLCASSLRVGSGRYNEQFFGPGTRLTVL.

CDR3 sequence (DNA): TGTGCCAGCAGCGGGGGACAGGGGCAAAGCAGCTCCTATAATTCACCCCTCCACTTT. This encodes CASSGGQGQSSSYNSPLHF. The chain uses TRBV9 and TRBJ1-6; 10 nucleotides match TRBD1. CDR1 is SGDLS and CDR2 is YYNGEE in the germline V gene. This CDR3 is 19 amino acids long. Unmatched junction bases numbered 9, after V lost 3 bases and J lost 0 bases.

This clonotype was detected ten times or more. The genes are TRBV7-3 and TRBJ2-2, with D unresolved. Per germline, CDR1 SGHTA and CDR2 FQGTGA. The V and J ends lost 5 bases and 0 bases respectively, with 7 bases between them. CDR3 size: 14 residues. The CDR3 coding sequence is TGTGCCAGCAGCACGACGTCGAACACCGGGGAGCTGTTTTTT. Protein: CASSTTSNTGELFF.

The table lists this clonotype with many counts. This sequence joins TRBV18 and TRBJ2-6, with D possibly being TRBD2 (6 bases). Germline CDR1 reads KGHSH; CDR2 reads LQKENI. Trimming removed 5 bases at V and 0 bases at J, with 14 bases between. The CDR3 has 17 amino acids. The CDR3 protein is CASSTGLIVSGANVLTF. The CDR3 DNA follows: TGTGCCAGCTCAACGGGACTGATAGTCTCTGGGGCCAACGTCCTGACTTTC.

This clonotype turned up a few times. The chain joins TRBV20-1 to TRBJ2-1; D unresolved. The germline V gene has CDR1 DFQATT and CDR2 SNEGSKA (reference sequence). The CDR3 contains 14 residues. V was shortened by 6 bases and J by 3 bases, with 15 bases between the two germline ends. In DNA form, the CDR3 reads TGCAGTGCCAGCCCACGTCACCGCTACAATGAGCAGTTCTTC. Translating gives CSASPRHRYNEQFF.

At least ten counts were recorded for this clonotype. V usage is TRBV5-1 and J usage is TRBJ2-1; D possibly corresponds to TRBD1 (5 bases). The CDR3 totals 17 residues. The V end was cut by 4 bases, the J end by 0 bases, with 17 bases between. Germline V gene sequence: CDR1 SGHRS, CDR2 YFSETQ. The CDR3 coding sequence is TGCGCCAGCAGCCTGGGTGTCGACAGAGGCTCCTACAATGAGCAGTTCTTC. It codes for CASSLGVDRGSYNEQFF. Together with reference TRBV5-1 and TRBJ2-1, the CDR3 gives the full variable domain: KAGVTQTPRYLIKTRGQQVTLSCSPISGHRSVSWYQQTPGQGLQFLFEYFSETQRNKGNFPGRFSGRQFSNSRSEMNVSTLELGDSALYLCASSLGVDRGSYNEQFFGPGTRLTVL.

This clonotype came up a few times. The chain joins TRBV3-1 to TRBJ2-5, with 11 bases aligning to TRBD2. Trimming cost V 5 bases and J 6 bases; bases outside gene matches: 11. The germline V gene encodes CDR1 LGHDT and CDR2 YNNKEL (reference sequence). The CDR3 consists of 16 residues. CDR3 DNA sequence: TGTGCCAGCAGCTTCGGCGGGGCTAGCGGGGGGAAGACCCAGTACTTC. This gives the protein CASSFGGASGGKTQYF.

On this clonotype: The germline gene is not matched at one end of the junction; a read error may be the cause. The chain joins TRBV5-1 to TRBJ2-6; either TRBD1 or TRBD2 may supply D (5 bases each). Germline V gives CDR1 SGHRS, CDR2 YFSETQ. This CDR3 has 16 residues. The CDR3 is CASTLGVSSGANVLTF. DNA for the CDR3: TGCGCCAGCACCTTGGGGGTGAGCTCTGGGGCCAACGTCCTGACTTTC.

The J gene is TRBJ2-3, the V gene TRBV7-2, with 9 bases identical to TRBD1. CDR3 size: 14 residues. CDR1 is SGHTA, CDR2 FQGNSA, per germline. J lost 5 bases, V lost 3 bases, and 3 bases had no gene match. The CDR3 sequence: CASSFQTGGDTQYF. In nucleotides, the CDR3 is TGTGCCAGCAGCTTTCAGACAGGGGGAGATACGCAGTATTTT. The full variable domain, its missing parts supplied by reference TRBV7-2 and TRBJ2-3, is GAGVSQSPSNKVTEKGKDVELRCDPISGHTALYWYRQSLGQGLEFLIYFQGNSAPDKSGLPSDRFSAERTGGSVSTLTIQRTQQEDSAVYLCASSFQTGGDTQYFGPGTRLTVL.

This sequence joins TRBV20-1 and TRBJ1-5; 9 positions agree with TRBD1. The CDR3 is made up of 15 amino acids. The germline gives CDR1 DFQATT, CDR2 SNEGSKA (reference sequence). Trimming took 3 bases from V and 5 from J; bases not matched to a gene: 8. In nucleotides, the CDR3 is TGCAGTGCTAGGTCCCGGACAGGGGCTGATCAGCCCCAGCATTTT. As protein: CSARSRTGADQPQHF.

The genes are TRBV2 and TRBJ1-5; D remains unclear. CDR1 is SNHLY and CDR2 is FYNNEI in the germline V gene. With 6 bases removed from V and 6 bases from J, the gap between germline ends came to 18 bases. The CDR3 is 15 residues long. CDR3: CASRPDLGGSQPQHF. DNA of the CDR3: TGTGCCAGCAGGCCCGATCTGGGAGGGTCTCAGCCCCAGCATTTT.

This clonotype was observed a few times. J is TRBJ1-6 and V is TRBV7-2; D remains unclear. Germline loops: CDR1 SGHTA, CDR2 FQGNSA. The CDR3 has 17 amino acids. V lost 5 bases to trimming and J lost 4 bases, with 18 bases between them. CDR3 amino acids: CASSLGPGLDYNSPLHF. Written as DNA, the CDR3 is TGTGCCAGCAGCCTAGGGCCGGGGTTGGATTATAATTCACCCCTCCACTTT. The whole variable domain, remainder taken from reference TRBV7-2 and TRBJ1-6, is GAGVSQSPSNKVTEKGKDVELRCDPISGHTALYWYRQSLGQGLEFLIYFQGNSAPDKSGLPSDRFSAERTGGSVSTLTIQRTQQEDSAVYLCASSLGPGLDYNSPLHFGNGTRLTVT.

This clonotype has at least ten counts. This chain connects TRBV12-3 or TRBV12-4 to TRBJ2-5; 8 bases are a match to TRBD2. The CDR3 totals 13 residues. J lost 5 bases, V lost 2 bases, and 1 base had no gene match. The CDR3 DNA sequence: TGTGCCAGCAGTTTACGGGGGGGGGAGACCCAGTACTTC. Translated, it gives CASSLRGGETQYF.

This clonotype has just a few counts. J is TRBJ1-1 and V is TRBV7-9; no clear D. The V end lost 4 bases, the J end lost 5 bases, and 5 bases lay between the germline ends. There are 11 residues in the CDR3. Looked up from germline, CDR1 is SEHNR and CDR2 is FQNEAQ (reference sequence). This chain's CDR3 is CASSSGTEAFF. The CDR3 DNA is TGTGCCAGCAGCTCCGGTACTGAAGCTTTCTTT.

The chain carries TRBV12-3 or TRBV12-4 and TRBJ1-1; D remains unclear. The V gene lost 5 bases and the J gene lost 0 bases, with 7 bases spanning the gap. The CDR3 consists of 13 residues. CDR3 nucleotides: TGTGCCAGCAGTGTACAGATGAACACTGAAGCTTTCTTT. Amino acid sequence: CASSVQMNTEAFF.

The chain links TRBV20-1 to TRBJ2-5; the match to TRBD2 covers 9 bases. The V segment lost 0 bases and the J segment 5 bases; nucleotides outside the gene matches: 10. CDR3 length: 16 residues. Germline CDR1 DFQATT, CDR2 SNEGSKA (reference sequence). The CDR3 sequence: CSAREWAGGPGETQYF. The CDR3 nucleotides read TGCAGTGCTAGAGAATGGGCGGGGGGGCCTGGTGAGACCCAGTACTTC.

This clonotype has at least ten counts. The gene calls are TRBV20-1 and TRBJ1-2, with no clear D. Trimming removed 3 bases from V and 7 bases from J, with 3 bases in between. The CDR3 covers 9 residues. The germline gives CDR1 DFQATT, CDR2 SNEGSKA (reference sequence). DNA for the CDR3: TGCAGTGCTAGTGGTGGCTACACCTTC. This sequence encodes CSASGGYTF.

The chain employs TRBV7-6 and TRBJ2-3, with TRBD2 matching over 9 bases. Trimming at V came to 1 base and at J to 6 bases, leaving 2 bases not matched to a gene. In germline, CDR1 is SGHVS, CDR2 FNYEAQ. The CDR3 loop spans 14 amino acids. CDR3 residues: CASSLEAGGDTQYF. DNA for the CDR3: TGTGCCAGCAGCTTAGAAGCGGGGGGTGATACGCAGTATTTT.

A single count supports this clonotype. The V call is TRBV18, the J call TRBJ1-3; D ambiguous. V dropped 5 bases and J dropped 0 bases, with 8 bases sitting between them. The germline V gene encodes CDR1 KGHSH and CDR2 LQKENI. This CDR3 spans 14 amino acids. The CDR3 bases are TGTGCCAGCTCATCGGCCAACTCTGGAAACACCATATATTTT. Protein: CASSSANSGNTIYF. Complete variable domain (other parts from reference TRBV18 and TRBJ1-3): NAGVMQNPRHLVRRRGQEARLRCSPMKGHSHVYWYRQLPEEGLKFMVYLQKENIIDESGMPKERFSAEFPKEGPSILRIQQVVRGDSAAYFCASSSANSGNTIYFGEGSWLTVV.

The V call is TRBV2, the J call TRBJ2-1; 7 bases fit TRBD1. Losses at the gene ends were 5 bases for V and 5 bases for J; bases not matched to a gene: 3. The germline CDR1 and CDR2 sequences are SNHLY and FYNNEI. This CDR3 is built from 13 residues. The CDR3 reads CASSWDSDNEQFF. As DNA, the CDR3 is TGTGCCAGCAGTTGGGACAGTGACAATGAGCAGTTCTTC.

This clonotype turned up a few times. The CDR3 DNA reads as TGTGCCAGCAGCGTAGTTAGCCGTATACCTAACACCGGGGAGCTGTTTTTT. Translating it yields CASSVVSRIPNTGELFF. The chain carries TRBV9 and TRBJ2-2; D gene uncertain. Germline V gene sequence: CDR1 SGDLS, CDR2 YYNGEE. The length of the CDR3 is 17 residues. Trimming took off 0 bases at V and 2 bases at J, with 14 bases between the two ends.